This T cell receptor (beta chain) was recovered during a study of cytomegalovirus exposure and HLA in healthy donors. This clone was seen more than once but under ten times. From germline, CDR1 is MNHEY and CDR2 SMNVEV (reference sequence). The CDR3 runs to 15 residues. V lost 6 bases and J lost 4, with 16 bases in between. With 60 Vbeta and 13 Jbeta primers, the PCR was carried out. The protocol was immunoSEQ multiplex PCR, while the TCRdb copy is restricted to in-frame clones and leaves out a portion. The sample consists of approximately 140,000 clones, around 60% of them appearing once. The receptor's source is a woman in her sixties in good health and CMV-seropositive. V is TRBV27 and J is TRBJ2-1, with D uncertain. Sequencing was performed on PBMCs. The chain's CDR3 is CASRGSIGPYNEQFF. CDR3 coding DNA: TGTGCCAGCAGAGGATCTATTGGGCCTTACAATGAGCAGTTCTTC.